The rows below give T cell receptor beta chains drawn from one sample of a study of T-cell memory formation after mild COVID-19. TCRdb reprocessed the 5' RACE reads via MiXCR and lists one record per CDR3 protein. The table lists 300,000 to 350,000 distinct CDR3 sequences, 13% to 15% of them singletons, with around 20% in the top ten. The specimen sequenced was PBMCs or a T cell subset sorted from them (not recorded which). These receptor sequences come from a man aged 18 to 35 who had mild COVID-19 (a few samples of this study predate the infection). Cell type and time point are not known. CDR3s include the opening cysteine and the closing phenylalanine or tryptophan. For some rows the clone size is stated as once, few or many, or as a class when expanded; others skip it.

15	TRBJ1-3	TRBV7-2	few	CASSLGGGNGNTIYF
15	TRBJ2-3	TRBV29-1	few	CSVDGTSGREDTQYF
14	TRBJ1-2	TRBV6-2/TRBV6-3	once	CASRPNDRGAGYTF
15	TRBJ1-2	TRBV5-1	.	CASSRGQEVAGGYTF
16	TRBJ2-5	TRBV7-2	many	CASSLVATPSPETQYF
13	TRBJ2-5	TRBV5-5	few	CASLPGGSETQYF
14	TRBJ2-5	TRBV20-1	few	CSAWGTAAQETQYF
11	TRBJ2-1	TRBV29-1	few	CSATVYNEQFF
14	TRBJ2-1	TRBV21-1	few	CASSKGRSYNEQFF
12	TRBJ1-4	TRBV20-1	.	CSAPDRAEKLFF
13	TRBJ1-2	TRBV12-3/TRBV12-4	.	CASGLSGGYGYTF
13	TRBJ1-3	TRBV20-1	many	CSARKSEENTIYF
15	TRBJ1-1	TRBV20-1	few	CSARRTGGGGTEAFF
14	TRBJ1-2	TRBV7-2	few	CASSLNGGSYGYTF
13	TRBJ1-1	TRBV6-5	.	CASSYSKGSEAFF
14	TRBJ1-2	TRBV5-1	few	CASSPGGGTAGYTF
13	TRBJ2-7	TRBV20-1	few	CSARDLATYEQYF